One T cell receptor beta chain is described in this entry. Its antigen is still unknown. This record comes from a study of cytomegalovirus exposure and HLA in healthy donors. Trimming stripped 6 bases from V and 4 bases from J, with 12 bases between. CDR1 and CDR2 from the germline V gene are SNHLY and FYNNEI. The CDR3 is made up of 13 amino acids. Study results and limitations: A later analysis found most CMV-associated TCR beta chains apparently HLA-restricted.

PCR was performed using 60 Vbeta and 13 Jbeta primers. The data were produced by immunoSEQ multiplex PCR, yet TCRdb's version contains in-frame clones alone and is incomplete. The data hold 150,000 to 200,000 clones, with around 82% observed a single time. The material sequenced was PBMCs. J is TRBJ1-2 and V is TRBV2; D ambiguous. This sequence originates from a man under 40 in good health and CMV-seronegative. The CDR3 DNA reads TGTGCCAGCAGCGCCGGAGCCGGCTATGGCTACACCTTC. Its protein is CASSAGAGYGYTF. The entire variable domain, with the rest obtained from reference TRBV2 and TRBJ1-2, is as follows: EPEVTQTPSHQVTQMGQEVILRCVPISNHLYFYWYRQILGQKVEFLVSFYNNEISEKSEIFDDQFSVERPDGSNFTLKIRSTKLEDSAMYFCASSAGAGYGYTFGSGTRLTVV.